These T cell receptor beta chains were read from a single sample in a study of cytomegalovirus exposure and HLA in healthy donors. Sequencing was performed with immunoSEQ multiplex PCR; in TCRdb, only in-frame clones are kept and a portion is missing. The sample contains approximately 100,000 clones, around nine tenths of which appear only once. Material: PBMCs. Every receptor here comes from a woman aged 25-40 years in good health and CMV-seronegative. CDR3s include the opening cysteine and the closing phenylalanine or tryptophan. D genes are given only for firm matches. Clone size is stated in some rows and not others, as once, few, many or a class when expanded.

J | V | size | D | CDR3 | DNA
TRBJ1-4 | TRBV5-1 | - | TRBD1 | CASSTGGQGAKEKLFF | TGCGCCAGCAGCACGGGAGGACAGGGAGCTAAGGAAAAACTGTTTTTT
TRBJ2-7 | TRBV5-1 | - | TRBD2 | CASSTGLAGFDYEQYF | TGCGCCAGCAGCACGGGACTAGCGGGGTTCGACTACGAGCAGTACTTC
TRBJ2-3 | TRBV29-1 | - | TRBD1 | CSGLGQTSTDTQYF | TGCAGCGGCCTGGGACAGACTAGCACAGATACGCAGTATTTT
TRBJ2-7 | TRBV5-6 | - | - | CASSLVSQGLEQYF | TGTGCCAGCAGCTTGGTTTCACAGGGTCTCGAGCAGTACTTC
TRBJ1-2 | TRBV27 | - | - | CASRGAGGGNYGYTF | TGTGCCTCTCGGGGAGCGGGAGGAGGTAACTATGGCTACACCTTC
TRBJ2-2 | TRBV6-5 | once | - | CASSRTGNTGELFF | TGTGCCAGCAGTCGAACAGGGAACACCGGGGAGCTGTTTTTT
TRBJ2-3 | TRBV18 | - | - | CASSPSSTDTQYF | TGTGCCAGCTCACCTAGTAGCACAGATACGCAGTATTTT
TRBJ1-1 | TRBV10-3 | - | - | CAISVSVAAPGTFF | TGTGCCATCAGTGTGTCTGTCGCGGCCCCGGGAACTTTCTTT
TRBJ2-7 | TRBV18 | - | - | CASSRARGAEQYF | TGTGCCAGCTCACGAGCCCGGGGAGCCGAGCAGTACTTC
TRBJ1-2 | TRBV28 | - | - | CASSFGGMAYGYTF | TGTGCCAGCAGTTTCGGGGGGATGGCCTATGGCTACACCTTC
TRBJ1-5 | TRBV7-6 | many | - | CASSLPVQPQHF | TGTGCCAGCAGCTTACCGGTTCAGCCCCAGCATTTT
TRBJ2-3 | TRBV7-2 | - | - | CASSLGLSTDTQYF | TGTGCCAGCAGCCTGGGACTTAGCACAGATACGCAGTATTTT
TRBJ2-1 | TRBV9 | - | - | CASSVTPVGTYNEQFF | TGTGCCAGCAGCGTCACACCCGTCGGGACCTACAATGAGCAGTTCTTC
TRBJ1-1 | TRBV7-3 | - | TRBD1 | CASGQQGHTEAFF | TGTGCCAGCGGACAACAGGGGCACACTGAAGCTTTCTTT
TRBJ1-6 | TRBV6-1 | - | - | CASTARVGSPLHF | TGTGCCAGCACTGCCAGGGTGGGGTCACCCCTCCACTTT
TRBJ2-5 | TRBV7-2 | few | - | CASSFQQGVGETQYF | TGTGCCAGCAGCTTCCAACAGGGAGTCGGAGAGACCCAGTACTTC
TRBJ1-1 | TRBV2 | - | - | CASSEQVTEAFF | TGTGCCAGCAGTGAACAGGTCACTGAAGCTTTCTTT
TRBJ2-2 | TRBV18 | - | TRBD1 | CASSPPKGQTNTGELFF | TGTGCCAGCTCACCACCGAAGGGACAGACCAACACCGGGGAGCTGTTTTTT
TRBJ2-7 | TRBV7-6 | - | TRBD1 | CASSGTVSGYEQYF | TGTGCCAGCAGCGGGACAGTTTCTGGCTACGAGCAGTACTTC
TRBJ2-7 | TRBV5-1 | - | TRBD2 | CASSFSAGGLSYEQYF | TGCGCCAGCAGCTTCTCAGCGGGAGGCCTCTCCTACGAGCAGTACTTC
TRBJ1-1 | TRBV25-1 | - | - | CASSENLNTEAFF | TGTGCCAGCAGTGAAAACTTGAACACTGAAGCTTTCTTT
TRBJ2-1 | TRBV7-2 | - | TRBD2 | CASSPAGLAGWDTYNEQFF | TGTGCCAGCAGCCCCGCCGGACTAGCGGGGTGGGACACCTACAATGAGCAGTTCTTC
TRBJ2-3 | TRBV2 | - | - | CASLRRKDTQYF | TGTGCCAGCCTGAGGAGGAAAGATACGCAGTATTTT
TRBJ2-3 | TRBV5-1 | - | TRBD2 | CASSIAGVQYF | TGCGCCAGCAGCATAGCGGGGGTACAGTATTTT
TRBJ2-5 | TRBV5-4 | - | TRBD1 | CASSLKNGQGRGETQYF | TGTGCCAGCAGCTTAAAAAATGGACAGGGAAGGGGAGAGACCCAGTACTTC
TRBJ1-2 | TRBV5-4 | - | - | CASSPERTNYGYTF | TGTGCCAGCAGCCCCGAGAGAACTAACTATGGCTACACCTTC
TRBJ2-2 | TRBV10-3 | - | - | CAISDPSGSGELFF | TGTGCCATCAGTGATCCCTCAGGGTCCGGGGAGCTGTTTTTT
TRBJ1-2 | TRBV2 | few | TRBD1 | CASSGGSGLYGYTF | TGTGCCAGCTCAGGGGGGAGTGGGCTTTATGGCTACACCTTC
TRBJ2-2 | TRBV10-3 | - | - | CAISDSDRNTGELFF | TGTGCCATCAGTGATTCGGACAGGAACACCGGGGAGCTGTTTTTT
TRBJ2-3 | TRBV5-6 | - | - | CASSLGRSDTQYF | TGTGCCAGCAGCTTGGGGCGGTCCGATACGCAGTATTTT
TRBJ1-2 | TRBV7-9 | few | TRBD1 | CASSKLGGDRGNYGYTF | TGTGCCAGCAGCAAACTCGGAGGGGACAGGGGGAACTATGGCTACACCTTC
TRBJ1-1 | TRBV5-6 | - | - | CASSLGVEIDTEAFF | TGTGCCAGCAGCTTGGGTGTCGAGATAGACACTGAAGCTTTCTTT
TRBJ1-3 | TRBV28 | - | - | CASSFGTRGNTIYF | TGTGCCAGCAGTTTTGGGACAAGGGGAAACACCATATATTTT
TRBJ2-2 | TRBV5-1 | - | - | CASSFSSFVGELFF | TGCGCCAGCAGCTTTTCCTCCTTCGTCGGGGAGCTGTTTTTT
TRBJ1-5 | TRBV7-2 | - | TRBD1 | CASSLDRPGGPQHF | TGTGCCAGCAGCCTGGACAGGCCCGGGGGGCCCCAGCATTTT
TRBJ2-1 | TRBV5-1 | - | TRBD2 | CASRPGLADINEQFF | TGCGCCAGCAGGCCGGGACTAGCGGATATCAATGAGCAGTTCTTC
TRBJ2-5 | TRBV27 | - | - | CASSLSFSQETQYF | TGTGCCAGCAGTTTATCCTTCTCCCAAGAGACCCAGTACTTC
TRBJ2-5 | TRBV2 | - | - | CASSPLETQETQYF | TGTGCCAGCAGCCCTCTAGAGACCCAAGAGACCCAGTACTTC
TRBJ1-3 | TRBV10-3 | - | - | CAISESRWTGLGRGAIYF | TGTGCCATCAGTGAGTCAAGGTGGACCGGATTAGGCCGGGGAGCCATATATTTT
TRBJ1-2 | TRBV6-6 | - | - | CASSPQYGYTF | TGTGCCAGCAGTCCGCAGTATGGCTACACCTTC
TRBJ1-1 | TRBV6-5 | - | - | CASSYGQGVEAFF | TGTGCCAGCAGTTACGGGCAGGGCGTTGAAGCTTTCTTT
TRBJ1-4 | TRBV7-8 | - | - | CASSLGGFGRRREKLFF | TGTGCCAGCAGCTTAGGGGGGTTTGGGAGGAGAAGAGAAAAACTGTTTTTT
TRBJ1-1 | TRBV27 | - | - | CASSYRGTGGAFF | TGTGCCAGCAGTTATCGGGGCACGGGAGGAGCTTTCTTT